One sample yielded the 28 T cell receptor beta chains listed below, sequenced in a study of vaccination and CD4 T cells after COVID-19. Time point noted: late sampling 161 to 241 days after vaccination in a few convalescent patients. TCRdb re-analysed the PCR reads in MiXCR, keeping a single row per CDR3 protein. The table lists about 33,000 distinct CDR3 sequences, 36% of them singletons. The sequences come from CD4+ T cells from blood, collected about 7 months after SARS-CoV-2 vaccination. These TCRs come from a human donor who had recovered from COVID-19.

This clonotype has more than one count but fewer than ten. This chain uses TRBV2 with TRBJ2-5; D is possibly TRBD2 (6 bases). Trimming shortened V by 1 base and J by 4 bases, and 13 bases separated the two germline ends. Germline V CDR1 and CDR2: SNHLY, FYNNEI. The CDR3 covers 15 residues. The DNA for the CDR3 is TGTGCCAGCAGTGAAGGGGGGGAAGTCGTAGAGACCCAGTACTTC. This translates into CASSEGGEVVETQYF.

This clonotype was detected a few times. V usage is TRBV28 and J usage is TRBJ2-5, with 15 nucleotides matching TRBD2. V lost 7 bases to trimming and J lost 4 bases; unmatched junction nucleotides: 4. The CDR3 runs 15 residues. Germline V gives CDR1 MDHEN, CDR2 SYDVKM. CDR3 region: CASNPGLAGGETQYF. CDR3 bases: TGTGCCAGCAACCCGGGACTAGCGGGAGGAGAGACCCAGTACTTC.

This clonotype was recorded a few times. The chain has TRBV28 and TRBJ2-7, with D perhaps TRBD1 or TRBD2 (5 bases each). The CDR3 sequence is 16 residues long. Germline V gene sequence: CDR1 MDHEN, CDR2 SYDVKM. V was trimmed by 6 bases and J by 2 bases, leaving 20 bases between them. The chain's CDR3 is CASRPLGPVAPYEQYF. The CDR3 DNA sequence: TGTGCCAGCAGACCCCTGGGACCGGTAGCCCCCTACGAGCAGTACTTC.

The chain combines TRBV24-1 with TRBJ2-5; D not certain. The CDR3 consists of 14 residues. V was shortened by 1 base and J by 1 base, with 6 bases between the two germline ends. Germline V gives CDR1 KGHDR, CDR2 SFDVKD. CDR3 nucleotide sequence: TGTGCCACCAGTGATTTCTCTAGCCAAGAGACCCAGTACTTC. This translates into CATSDFSSQETQYF.

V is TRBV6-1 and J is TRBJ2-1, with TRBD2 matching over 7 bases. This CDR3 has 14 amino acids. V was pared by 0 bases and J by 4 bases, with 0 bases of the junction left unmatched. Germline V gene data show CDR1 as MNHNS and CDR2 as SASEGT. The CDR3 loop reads CASSEAGGYNEQFF. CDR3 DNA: TGTGCCAGCAGTGAAGCGGGAGGGTACAATGAGCAGTTCTTC.

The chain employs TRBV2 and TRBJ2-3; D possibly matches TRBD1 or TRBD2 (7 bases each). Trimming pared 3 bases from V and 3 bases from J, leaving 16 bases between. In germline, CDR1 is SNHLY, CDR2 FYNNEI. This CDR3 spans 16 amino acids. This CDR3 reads CASSDLTGRETDTQYF. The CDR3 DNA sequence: TGTGCCAGCAGTGACCTGACAGGGCGGGAGACAGATACGCAGTATTTT.

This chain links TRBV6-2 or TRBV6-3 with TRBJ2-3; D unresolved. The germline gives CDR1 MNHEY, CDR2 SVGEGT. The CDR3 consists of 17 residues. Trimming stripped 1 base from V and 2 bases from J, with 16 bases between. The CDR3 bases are TGTGCCAGCAGTTACTTCCGCGGTCAGAGGACCACAGATACGCAGTATTTT. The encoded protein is CASSYFRGQRTTDTQYF.

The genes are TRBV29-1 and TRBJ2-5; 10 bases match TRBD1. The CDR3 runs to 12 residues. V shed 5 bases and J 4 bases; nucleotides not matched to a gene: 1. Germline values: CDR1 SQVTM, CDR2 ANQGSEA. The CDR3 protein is CSVRQGAETQYF. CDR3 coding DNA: TGCAGCGTTCGACAGGGGGCAGAGACCCAGTACTTC.

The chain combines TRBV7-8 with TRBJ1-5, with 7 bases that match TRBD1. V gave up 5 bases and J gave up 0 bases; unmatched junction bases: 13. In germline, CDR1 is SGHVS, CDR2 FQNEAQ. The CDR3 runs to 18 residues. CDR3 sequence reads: CASSLVGRDSYSNQPQHF. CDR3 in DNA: TGTGCCAGCAGCCTAGTTGGCCGGGACAGTTATAGCAATCAGCCCCAGCATTTT.

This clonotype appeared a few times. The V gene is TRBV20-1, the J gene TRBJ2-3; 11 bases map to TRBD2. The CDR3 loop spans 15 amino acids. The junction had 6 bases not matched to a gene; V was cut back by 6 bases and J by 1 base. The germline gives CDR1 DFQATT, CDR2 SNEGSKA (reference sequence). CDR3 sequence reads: CSARLAGRGTDTQYF. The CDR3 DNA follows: TGCAGTGCCAGACTAGCGGGACGAGGCACAGATACGCAGTATTTT.

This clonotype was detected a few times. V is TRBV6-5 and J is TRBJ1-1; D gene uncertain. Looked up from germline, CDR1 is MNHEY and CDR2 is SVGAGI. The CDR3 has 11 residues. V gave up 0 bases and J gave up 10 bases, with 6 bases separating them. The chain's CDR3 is CASSYSVSAFF. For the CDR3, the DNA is TGTGCCAGCAGTTACTCTGTTTCAGCTTTCTTT.

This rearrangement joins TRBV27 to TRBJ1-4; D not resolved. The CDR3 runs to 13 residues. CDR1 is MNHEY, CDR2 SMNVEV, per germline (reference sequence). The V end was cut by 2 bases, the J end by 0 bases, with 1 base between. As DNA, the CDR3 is TGTGCCAGCAGTTTAGCAACTAATGAAAAACTGTTTTTT. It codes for CASSLATNEKLFF. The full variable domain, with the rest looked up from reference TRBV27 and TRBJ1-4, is EAQVTQNPRYLITVTGKKLTVTCSQNMNHEYMSWYRQDPGLGLRQIYYSMNVEVTDKGDVPEGYKVSRKEKRNFPLILESPSPNQTSLYFCASSLATNEKLFFGSGTQLSVL.

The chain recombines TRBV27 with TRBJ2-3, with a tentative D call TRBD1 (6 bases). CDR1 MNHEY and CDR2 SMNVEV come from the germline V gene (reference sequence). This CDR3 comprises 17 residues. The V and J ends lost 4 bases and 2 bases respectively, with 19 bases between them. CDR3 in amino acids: CASSSADSQFYTDTQYF. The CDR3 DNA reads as TGTGCCAGCAGTTCTGCGGACAGCCAATTTTACACAGATACGCAGTATTTT.

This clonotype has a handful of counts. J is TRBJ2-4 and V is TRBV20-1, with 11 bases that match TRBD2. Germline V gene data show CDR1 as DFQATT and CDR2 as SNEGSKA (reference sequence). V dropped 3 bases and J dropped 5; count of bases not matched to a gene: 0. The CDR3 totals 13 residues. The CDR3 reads CSARGLAENIQYF. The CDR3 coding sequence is TGCAGTGCTAGGGGACTAGCGGAAAACATTCAGTACTTC.

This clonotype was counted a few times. CDR3 residues: CSAPVSGTSVGGEQFF. The CDR3 nucleotides read TGCAGTGCCCCAGTATCAGGGACTAGCGTGGGGGGTGAGCAGTTCTTC. The chain is built from TRBV20-1 and TRBJ2-1, with 10 bases that match TRBD2. Germline CDR1 reads DFQATT; CDR2 reads SNEGSKA (reference sequence). V shed 6 bases and J 9 bases; nucleotides not matched to a gene: 17. The CDR3 sequence is 16 residues long.

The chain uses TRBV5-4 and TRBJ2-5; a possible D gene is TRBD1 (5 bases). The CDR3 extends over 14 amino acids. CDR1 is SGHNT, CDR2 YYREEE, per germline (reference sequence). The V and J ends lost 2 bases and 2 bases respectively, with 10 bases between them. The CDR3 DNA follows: TGTGCCAGCAGCTTACGGTCAGGGCAAGAGACCCAGTACTTC. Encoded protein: CASSLRSGQETQYF.

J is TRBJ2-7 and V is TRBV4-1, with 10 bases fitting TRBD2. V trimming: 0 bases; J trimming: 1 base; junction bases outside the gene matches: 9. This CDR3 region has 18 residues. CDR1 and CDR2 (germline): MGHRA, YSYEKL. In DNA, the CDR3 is TGCGCCAGCAGCCAAGAAATGCCGGGACTAGCGCCTTCCTACGAGCAGTACTTC. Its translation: CASSQEMPGLAPSYEQYF.

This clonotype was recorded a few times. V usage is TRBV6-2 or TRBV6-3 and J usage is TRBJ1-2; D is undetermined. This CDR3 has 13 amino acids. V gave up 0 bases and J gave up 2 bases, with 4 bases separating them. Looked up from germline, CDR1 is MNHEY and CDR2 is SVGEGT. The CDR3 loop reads CASSYSENYGYTF. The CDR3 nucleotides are TGTGCCAGCAGTTACTCAGAAAACTATGGCTACACCTTC.

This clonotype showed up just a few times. CDR3 sequence reads: CASSYQREVSYEQYF. CDR3 coding DNA: TGTGCCAGCAGTTACCAGCGGGAGGTATCCTACGAGCAGTACTTC. This chain connects TRBV6-5 to TRBJ2-7, with 9 bases aligning to TRBD2. This CDR3 contains 15 residues. From germline, CDR1 is MNHEY and CDR2 SVGAGI. V lost 2 bases to trimming and J lost 1 base; unmatched junction nucleotides: 3.

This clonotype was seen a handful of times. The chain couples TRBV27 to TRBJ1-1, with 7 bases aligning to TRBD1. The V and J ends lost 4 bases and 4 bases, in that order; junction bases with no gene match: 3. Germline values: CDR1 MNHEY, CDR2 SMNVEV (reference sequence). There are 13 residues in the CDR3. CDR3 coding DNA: TGTGCCAGCAGTTACCAGGGGGGCACTGAAGCTTTCTTT. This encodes CASSYQGGTEAFF.

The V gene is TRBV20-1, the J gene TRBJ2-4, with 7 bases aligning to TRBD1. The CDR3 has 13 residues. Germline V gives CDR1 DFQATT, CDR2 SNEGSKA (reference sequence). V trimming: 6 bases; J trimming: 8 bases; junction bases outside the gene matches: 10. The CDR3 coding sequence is TGCAGTGCCATGACAGGGCCTGGGGACATTCAGTACTTC. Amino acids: CSAMTGPGDIQYF.

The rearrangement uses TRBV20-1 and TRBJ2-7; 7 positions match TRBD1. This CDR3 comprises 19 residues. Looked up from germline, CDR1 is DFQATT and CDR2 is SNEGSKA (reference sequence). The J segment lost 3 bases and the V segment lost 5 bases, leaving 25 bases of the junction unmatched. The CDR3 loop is CSAPHNGPDRRSPNYEQYF. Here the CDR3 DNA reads TGCAGTGCTCCGCACAACGGCCCGGACAGGCGGTCACCAAACTACGAGCAGTACTTC.

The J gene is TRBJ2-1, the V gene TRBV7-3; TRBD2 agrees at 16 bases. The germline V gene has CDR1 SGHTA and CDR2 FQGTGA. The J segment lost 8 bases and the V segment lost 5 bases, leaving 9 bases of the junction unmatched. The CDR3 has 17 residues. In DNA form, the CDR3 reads TGTGCCAGCAGCCTTGTCGGGACTAGCGGGAGGGCCTATGAGCAGTTCTTC. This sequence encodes CASSLVGTSGRAYEQFF.

CDR3 bases: TGCAGTACTACGGGACTTGTAAGCACAGATACGCAGTATTTT. As protein: CSTTGLVSTDTQYF. This chain links TRBV20-1 with TRBJ2-3; D perhaps matches TRBD2 (6 bases). The germline V gene has CDR1 DFQATT and CDR2 SNEGSKA (reference sequence). The CDR3 contains 14 residues. V dropped 8 bases and J dropped 0 bases, with 15 bases sitting between them.

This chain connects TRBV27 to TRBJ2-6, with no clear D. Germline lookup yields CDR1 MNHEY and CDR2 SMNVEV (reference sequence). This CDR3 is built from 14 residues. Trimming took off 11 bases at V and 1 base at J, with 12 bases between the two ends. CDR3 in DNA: TGTGCCTCCGGACGGGTATCTGGGGCCAACGTCCTGACTTTC. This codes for CASGRVSGANVLTF.

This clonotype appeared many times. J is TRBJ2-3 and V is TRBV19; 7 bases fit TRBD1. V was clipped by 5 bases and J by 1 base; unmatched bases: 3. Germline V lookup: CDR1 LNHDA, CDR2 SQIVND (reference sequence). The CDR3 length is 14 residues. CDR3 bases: TGTGCCAGTAGTTTAAGGGGGCGCACAGATACGCAGTATTTT. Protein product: CASSLRGRTDTQYF.

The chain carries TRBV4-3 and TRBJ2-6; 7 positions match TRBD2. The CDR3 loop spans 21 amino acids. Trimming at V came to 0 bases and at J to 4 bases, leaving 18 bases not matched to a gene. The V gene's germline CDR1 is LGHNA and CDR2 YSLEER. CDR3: CASSQDEASGRFSGGANVLTF. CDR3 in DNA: TGCGCCAGCAGCCAAGATGAGGCTAGCGGACGCTTCTCGGGGGGGGCCAACGTCCTGACTTTC.

The DNA for the CDR3 is TGTGCCAGTAGTATACAGGTTGGCTCTGGGGCCAACGTCCTGACTTTC. Residues: CASSIQVGSGANVLTF. The chain recombines TRBV19 with TRBJ2-6; D is unresolved. V was trimmed by 2 bases and J by 0 bases, leaving 8 bases between them. Germline CDR1 reads LNHDA; CDR2 reads SQIVND (reference sequence). CDR3 length equals 16 residues.